A single sample gave rise to the 27 T cell receptor beta chains below, sequenced in a study of blood T cell repertoires in COVID-19. Sequencing was performed with immunoSEQ multiplex PCR; in TCRdb, only in-frame clones are kept and a portion is missing. The data contain 95,000 to 150,000 clones, about 90% of them singletons. The sequenced sample consisted of peripheral blood. Receptors were obtained from a woman aged 60-75 years with COVID-19, enrolled during active disease.

J is TRBJ2-7 and V is TRBV2; maybe TRBD1 (6 bases). Germline V gene sequence: CDR1 SNHLY, CDR2 FYNNEI. There are 13 residues in the CDR3. V was clipped by 9 bases and J by 2 bases, with 14 bases between them. The CDR3 bases are TGTGCCAGTGGGGGCCTCTTCCCCTACGAGCAGTACTTC. Protein product: CASGGLFPYEQYF.

This chain joins TRBV7-9 and TRBJ1-1, with a weak D call TRBD1 (6 bases). The germline gives CDR1 SEHNR, CDR2 FQNEAQ (reference sequence). Trimming pared 5 bases from V and 0 bases from J, leaving 19 bases between. This CDR3 has 17 residues. CDR3 in DNA: TGTGCCAGCAGCCAACACAGGGTCGGAATCGTGAACACTGAAGCTTTCTTT. Translating gives CASSQHRVGIVNTEAFF.

The V call is TRBV19, the J call TRBJ1-2; 11 bases fit TRBD1. Trimming cost V 1 base and J 4 bases; bases outside gene matches: 8. The CDR3 sequence is 17 residues long. Per the germline V gene, CDR1 is LNHDA and CDR2 is SQIVND (reference sequence). In DNA, the CDR3 is TGTGCCAGTAGTATAGGCGAAGGGACAGGGGGACGCTATGGCTACACCTTC. Its protein product is CASSIGEGTGGRYGYTF.

This rearrangement joins TRBV6-5 to TRBJ1-2, with 7 bases fitting TRBD1. This CDR3 has 15 amino acids. After removal of 8 bases from V and 5 bases from J, the junction contained 14 bases not matched to a gene. Germline loops: CDR1 MNHEY, CDR2 SVGAGI. CDR3: CASLGGDSSFYGYTF. The CDR3 DNA reads as TGTGCCAGCTTAGGCGGGGACAGTAGTTTTTATGGCTACACCTTC.

The chain recombines TRBV27 with TRBJ2-1; D call uncertain. Trimming shortened V by 6 bases and J by 3 bases, and 3 bases separated the two germline ends. From germline, CDR1 is MNHEY and CDR2 SMNVEV (reference sequence). This CDR3 spans 11 amino acids. DNA of the CDR3: TGTGCCAGCAGCCACTACAATGAGCAGTTCTTC. Translated, it gives CASSHYNEQFF.

The CDR3 spells CASRGRDLFCSGVTQYF. The CDR3, as DNA: TGTGCCTCCAGGGGAAGGGATCTTTTCTGTTCTGGAGTGACCCAGTACTTC. The chain employs TRBV19 and TRBJ2-5; TRBD1 might be the D (6 bases). V dropped 11 bases and J dropped 7 bases, with 32 bases sitting between them. The CDR3 length is 17 residues. CDR1 LNHDA and CDR2 SQIVND come from the germline V gene (reference sequence).

This clone has only one observation. The chain has TRBV5-1 and TRBJ1-2, with 7 bases lining up with TRBD1. Germline values: CDR1 SGHRS, CDR2 YFSETQ. The CDR3 loop spans 16 amino acids. Unmatched junction bases numbered 14, after V lost 4 bases and J lost 5 bases. CDR3 in amino acids: CASSPQRQGQGYGYTF. CDR3 nucleotides: TGCGCCAGCAGCCCCCAGAGACAGGGCCAGGGGTATGGCTACACCTTC.

The chain combines TRBV19 with TRBJ2-7, with 11 bases identical to TRBD2. The CDR3 contains 15 residues. CDR1 and CDR2 from the germline V gene are LNHDA and SQIVND (reference sequence). Trimming took 5 bases from V and 4 from J; bases not matched to a gene: 7. The CDR3 bases are TGTGCCAGTAGTTTCGCTAGCGGGGGGAGTTACGAGCAGTACTTC. As protein: CASSFASGGSYEQYF.

The gene calls are TRBV3-1 (or the pseudogene TRBV3-2) and TRBJ1-2; 8 bases align to TRBD1. The CDR3 spans 15 residues. The ends lost 3 bases at V and 3 bases at J; junction bases unmatched: 6. CDR1 and CDR2 from the germline V gene are LGHDT and YNNKEL (reference sequence). Here the CDR3 DNA reads TGTGCCAGCAGCCAGTCGGCGACAGGGGACTATGGCTACACCTTC. This sequence encodes CASSQSATGDYGYTF.

This clone was observed a handful of times. This sequence joins TRBV6-5 and TRBJ2-5; TRBD1 matches 10 bases. Germline CDR1 reads MNHEY; CDR2 reads SVGAGI. V lost 7 bases to trimming and J lost 5 bases; unmatched junction nucleotides: 4. This CDR3 spans 13 amino acids. CDR3 sequence (DNA): TGTGCCAGCAAAAGACAGGGGGCGGAGACCCAGTACTTC. This translates into CASKRQGAETQYF.

This sequence joins TRBV13 and TRBJ2-7; 7 bases are a match to TRBD1. Trimming at V came to 7 bases and at J to 1 base, leaving 4 bases not matched to a gene. CDR3 size: 13 residues. Per the germline V gene, CDR1 is PRHDT and CDR2 is FYEKMQ (reference sequence). The CDR3 coding sequence is TGTGCCAGCACCAAACAGGGGTCCTACGAGCAGTACTTC. Its translation is CASTKQGSYEQYF. The full variable domain, with the rest looked up from reference TRBV13 and TRBJ2-7, is AAGVIQSPRHLIKEKRETATLKCYPIPRHDTVYWYQQGPGQDPQFLISFYEKMQSDKGSIPDRFSAQQFSDYHSELNMSSLELGDSALYFCASTKQGSYEQYFGPGTRLTVT.

The chain is built from TRBV7-2 and TRBJ1-2, with D tentatively TRBD1 (5 bases). Trimming removed 4 bases at V and 8 bases at J, with 17 bases between. This CDR3 is built from 14 residues. The V gene's germline CDR1 is SGHTA and CDR2 FQGNSA. The CDR3: CASSYRAGSRGYTF. CDR3 sequence (DNA): TGTGCCAGCAGCTATAGGGCAGGGTCAAGAGGCTACACCTTC.

The chain couples TRBV9 to TRBJ2-1; TRBD2 aligns across 9 bases. With 0 bases clipped from V and 6 bases from J, the junction kept 19 bases outside the gene matches. The germline CDR1 and CDR2 sequences are SGDLS and YYNGEE. CDR3 size: 20 residues. The CDR3 reads CASSVAYSGRLAGTTNEQFF. The CDR3 region has the DNA TGTGCCAGCAGCGTAGCTTATTCCGGAAGGCTAGCGGGGACAACCAATGAGCAGTTCTTC.

The chain uses TRBV10-3 and TRBJ2-1; 8 bases are shared with TRBD2. Trimming at V came to 10 bases and at J to 8 bases, leaving 7 bases not matched to a gene. This CDR3 spans 12 amino acids. CDR1 and CDR2 from the germline V gene are ENHRY and SYGVKD. CDR3 bases: TGTGCCACCTCGGTAGCGGGGTATGAGCAGTTCTTC. This gives the protein CATSVAGYEQFF.

The table lists this clone with a count of one. The CDR3: CASSGPLGQSMGGYTF. CDR3 nucleotides: TGTGCCAGCAGCGGACCCCTCGGACAGAGTATGGGTGGCTACACCTTC. The chain joins TRBV9 to TRBJ1-2; the D gene is possibly TRBD1 (6 bases). There are 16 residues in the CDR3. From germline, CDR1 is SGDLS and CDR2 YYNGEE. Trimming cost V 3 bases and J 7 bases, with 22 bases left between them.

This clone has only a few counts. The V and J genes are TRBV7-2 and TRBJ1-2, with 7 positions matching TRBD1. The CDR3 length is 13 residues. Trimming cost V 3 bases and J 7 bases; bases outside gene matches: 5. Germline V gene lookup returns CDR1 SGHTA and CDR2 FQGNSA. CDR3 sequence: CASSFDRERGYTF. The CDR3, as DNA: TGTGCCAGCAGCTTCGACAGGGAACGTGGCTACACCTTC.

The chain combines TRBV3-1 (or the pseudogene TRBV3-2) with TRBJ1-5, with D possibly being TRBD1 (5 bases). CDR1 and CDR2 from the germline V gene are LGHDT and YNNKEL (reference sequence). Trimming removed 4 bases at V and 6 bases at J, with 13 bases between. This CDR3 is built from 14 residues. CDR3 sequence reads: CASSLRLGAQPQHF. CDR3 coding DNA: TGTGCCAGCAGCCTAAGGCTAGGGGCTCAGCCCCAGCATTTT.

The V and J genes are TRBV7-2 and TRBJ1-6, with D possibly TRBD1 on 6 matching bases. The CDR3 spans 15 residues. V shed 1 base and J shed 8 bases, with 12 bases lying between them. Germline CDR1 and CDR2: SGHTA and FQGNSA. The CDR3 protein is CASSLGTASDSPLHF. CDR3 coding DNA: TGTGCCAGCAGCTTAGGGACAGCTAGTGATTCACCCCTCCACTTT. The full variable domain, rest sourced from reference TRBV7-2 and TRBJ1-6, is GAGVSQSPSNKVTEKGKDVELRCDPISGHTALYWYRQSLGQGLEFLIYFQGNSAPDKSGLPSDRFSAERTGGSVSTLTIQRTQQEDSAVYLCASSLGTASDSPLHFGNGTRLTVT.

The chain recombines TRBV18 with TRBJ2-3, with TRBD1 matching 9 bases. The CDR3 consists of 15 residues. With 5 bases clipped from V and 3 bases from J, the junction kept 6 bases outside the gene matches. The germline V gene has CDR1 KGHSH and CDR2 LQKENI. The CDR3 is CASSSRDRETDTQYF. CDR3 in DNA: TGTGCCAGCTCATCCCGGGACAGGGAAACAGATACGCAGTATTTT.

The table lists this clone with a count of one. The chain recombines TRBV19 with TRBJ1-1; D is undetermined. Germline V gene sequence: CDR1 LNHDA, CDR2 SQIVND (reference sequence). The CDR3 totals 16 residues. Trimming removed 4 bases at V and 0 bases at J, with 15 bases between. CDR3 nucleotide sequence: TGTGCCAGTAGTAACCTGAGGATGGAGCTGAACACTGAAGCTTTCTTT. Translating gives CASSNLRMELNTEAFF.

The chain recombines TRBV5-1 with TRBJ2-3, with D perhaps matching TRBD1 (7 bases). This CDR3 spans 15 amino acids. Germline V gives CDR1 SGHRS, CDR2 YFSETQ. Trimming took 2 bases from V and 3 from J, leaving 13 bases between them. DNA of the CDR3: TGCGCCAGCAGCTTTGGGCAGGGGGGAACAGATACGCAGTATTTT. It codes for CASSFGQGGTDTQYF.

This clone was observed a handful of times. The V call is TRBV5-5, the J call TRBJ1-4; D remains ambiguous. V lost 0 bases and J 7 bases, leaving 10 bases between the germline ends. Germline CDR1 and CDR2: SGHKS and YYEKEE (reference sequence). This CDR3 has 14 residues. CDR3 protein: CASSLDLGGEKLFF. The CDR3 nucleotides read TGTGCCAGCAGCTTGGACTTAGGAGGTGAAAAACTGTTTTTT.

V gene TRBV2 combines with J gene TRBJ2-7, with 9 nucleotides matching TRBD2. The CDR3 consists of 24 residues. The V segment lost 4 bases and the J segment 2 bases; nucleotides outside the gene matches: 33. Germline CDR1 is SNHLY and CDR2 is FYNNEI. CDR3 DNA sequence: TGTGCCAGCAGTGGCTTCTTACACCAATCAGGGCCAGCTGCTAGCGGGGCTGTTACCTACGAGCAGTACTTC. Residues: CASSGFLHQSGPAASGAVTYEQYF.

The V and J genes are TRBV7-2 and TRBJ2-7; D uncertain. Trimming removed 4 bases from V and 0 bases from J, with 10 bases in between. The CDR3 sequence is 14 residues long. Germline CDR1 is SGHTA and CDR2 is FQGNSA. CDR3 in DNA: TGTGCCAGCAGCTACGCGGCAAGCTCCTACGAGCAGTACTTC. Translated, it gives CASSYAASSYEQYF. The full variable domain, its missing parts supplied by reference TRBV7-2 and TRBJ2-7, is GAGVSQSPSNKVTEKGKDVELRCDPISGHTALYWYRQSLGQGLEFLIYFQGNSAPDKSGLPSDRFSAERTGGSVSTLTIQRTQQEDSAVYLCASSYAASSYEQYFGPGTRLTVT.

J is TRBJ1-5 and V is TRBV27; the D gene is possibly TRBD1 (6 bases). The CDR3 contains 13 residues. V lost 6 bases and J 3 bases, leaving 9 bases between the germline ends. Germline V gene sequence: CDR1 MNHEY, CDR2 SMNVEV (reference sequence). CDR3 loop: CASRGQNNQPQHF. CDR3 nucleotide sequence: TGTGCCAGCAGAGGACAGAACAATCAGCCCCAGCATTTT.

This clone was seen just once. V and J are TRBV11-1 and TRBJ1-2; TRBD1 matches 8 bases. CDR3 length: 13 residues. The V gene end was trimmed by 5 bases and the J gene end by 6 bases; junction bases not matched to a gene: 5. The germline CDR1 and CDR2 sequences are SGHAT and FQDESV (reference sequence). The CDR3 DNA is TGTGCCAGCAGCCCCGGACAGGGCGATGGCTACACCTTC. The encoded protein is CASSPGQGDGYTF.

The CDR3 coding sequence is TGTGCCAGCAGTTGGGACAGGGAGGCCTACGAGCAGTACTTC. It yields the protein CASSWDREAYEQYF. The V call is TRBV6-5, the J call TRBJ2-7; TRBD1 agrees at 9 bases. J gave up 2 bases and V 4 bases, and 3 bases lay outside the gene matches. The V gene's germline CDR1 is MNHEY and CDR2 SVGAGI. The CDR3 is made up of 14 amino acids.